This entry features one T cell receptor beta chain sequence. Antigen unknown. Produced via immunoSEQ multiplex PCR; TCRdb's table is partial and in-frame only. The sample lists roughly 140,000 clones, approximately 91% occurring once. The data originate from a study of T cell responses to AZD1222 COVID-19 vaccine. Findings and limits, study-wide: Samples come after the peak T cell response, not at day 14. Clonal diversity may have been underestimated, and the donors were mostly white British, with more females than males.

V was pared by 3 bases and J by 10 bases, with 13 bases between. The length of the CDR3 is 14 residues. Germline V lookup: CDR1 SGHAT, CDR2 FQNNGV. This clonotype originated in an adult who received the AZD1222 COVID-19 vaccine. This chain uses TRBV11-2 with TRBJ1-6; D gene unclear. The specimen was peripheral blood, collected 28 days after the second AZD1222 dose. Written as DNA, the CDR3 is TGTGCCAGCAGCTTTGGTCCACGCGAGTCACCCCTCCACTTT. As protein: CASSFGPRESPLHF.